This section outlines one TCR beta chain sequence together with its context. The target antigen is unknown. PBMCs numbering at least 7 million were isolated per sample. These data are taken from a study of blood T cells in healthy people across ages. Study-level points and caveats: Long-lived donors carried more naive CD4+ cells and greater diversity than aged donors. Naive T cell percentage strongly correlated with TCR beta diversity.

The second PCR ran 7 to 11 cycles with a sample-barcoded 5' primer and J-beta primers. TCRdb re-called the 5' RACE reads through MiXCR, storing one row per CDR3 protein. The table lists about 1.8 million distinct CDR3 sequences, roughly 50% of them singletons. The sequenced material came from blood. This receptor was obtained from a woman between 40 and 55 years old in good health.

As DNA, the CDR3 is TGTGCCAGCAACTGGGGGGGGCAACCGCGGGATACGCAGTATTTT. Its translation: CASNWGGQPRDTQYF. The chain has TRBV27 and TRBJ2-3, with D possibly TRBD2 on 7 matching bases. The CDR3 is 15 amino acids. Looked up from germline, CDR1 is MNHEY and CDR2 is SMNVEV (reference sequence). Trimming took off 7 bases at V and 6 bases at J, with 20 bases between the two ends.